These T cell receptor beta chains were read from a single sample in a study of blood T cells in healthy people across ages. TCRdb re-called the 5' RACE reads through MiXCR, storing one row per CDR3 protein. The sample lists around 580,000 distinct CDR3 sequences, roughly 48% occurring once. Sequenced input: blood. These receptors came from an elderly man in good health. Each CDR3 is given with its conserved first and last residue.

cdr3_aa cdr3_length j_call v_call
CASSQALTNTEAFF 14 TRBJ1-1 TRBV4-1
CASSVAGTDYEQFF 14 TRBJ2-1 TRBV9
CASSVGQGQGASSYEQYF 18 TRBJ2-7 TRBV9
CASSLQDRSSSLFF 14 TRBJ1-4 TRBV7-2
CASSLASGSYKGTQYF 16 - TRBV7-9
CSAGHGADTQYF 12 TRBJ2-3 TRBV20-1
CASSLGTGTEAFF 13 TRBJ1-1 TRBV7-2
CASTPGQGTINNEQFF 16 TRBJ2-1 TRBV3-1
CSAPAGCRQFF 11 TRBJ2-1 TRBV20-1
CASSLVAAHQETQFF 15 - TRBV7-2
CSVSGHPNQPQHF 13 TRBJ1-5 TRBV29-1
CASSTLAGGSYNEQFF 16 TRBJ2-1 TRBV7-6
CSVVGREAQETQYF 14 TRBJ2-5 TRBV29-1
CASSSSGTNTGELFF 15 TRBJ2-2 TRBV7-2
CSVEDPTSGSHEQYF 15 TRBJ2-7 TRBV29-1
CAIRPEIGGGFSSDEQFF 18 TRBJ2-1 TRBV10-3
CASSIGGRVAGETQYF 16 TRBJ2-5 TRBV7-6
CASSLGGRPDTQYF 14 TRBJ2-3 TRBV7-3
CASRPAGESGYEQYF 15 TRBJ2-7 TRBV6-6
CASSGLTRASGELFF 15 TRBJ2-2 TRBV7-3